Shown below are 16 T cell receptor beta chains from a single sample sequenced in a study of blood T cell repertoires in COVID-19 (dated by TCRdb to about 2020). The library came from the immunoSEQ multiplex PCR assay. Not all clones reach the TCRdb copy of this immuneACCESS table, which keeps in-frame sequences only. Checked studies attribute under half of the gap to unresolved V genes and leave the rest unexplained. The table for this sample lists approximately 150,000 clones; around 90% of them were counted only once. The ten largest clones take up approximately 2.1% of the sample. The sequencing sample was made of peripheral blood. These receptors were taken from a man in his fifties who had recovered from COVID-19.

This clone came up a few times. The chain uses TRBV19 and TRBJ2-1; D is uncertain. CDR3 size: 12 residues. Germline V gene sequence: CDR1 LNHDA, CDR2 SQIVND (reference sequence). Trimming took 5 bases from V and 4 from J, leaving 6 bases between them. The CDR3 coding sequence is TGTGCCAGTAGTTCTACTTACAATGAGCAGTTCTTC. It codes for CASSSTYNEQFF.

The rearrangement uses TRBV15 and TRBJ1-5; 11 bases are shared with TRBD1. The germline CDR1 and CDR2 sequences are LNHNV and YYDKDF (reference sequence). The CDR3 contains 19 residues. The V gene end was trimmed by 0 bases and the J gene end by 0 bases; junction bases not matched to a gene: 7. The CDR3 DNA reads TGTGCCACCAGCAGAGATACGGACAGGGGGCATTATAGCAATCAGCCCCAGCATTTT. This encodes CATSRDTDRGHYSNQPQHF.

The rearrangement joins TRBV19 to TRBJ2-1, with 7 bases matching TRBD1. Trimming at V came to 4 bases and at J to 5 bases, leaving 5 bases not matched to a gene. The CDR3 extends over 14 amino acids. CDR1 is LNHDA, CDR2 SQIVND, per germline (reference sequence). The CDR3, as DNA: TGTGCCAGTAGTAATGGACAGGCCCACAATGAGCAGTTCTTC. This encodes CASSNGQAHNEQFF. The whole variable domain, remainder taken from reference TRBV19 and TRBJ2-1, is DGGITQSPKYLFRKEGQNVTLSCEQNLNHDAMYWYRQDPGQGLRLIYYSQIVNDFQKGDIAEGYSVSREKKESFPLTVTSAQKNPTAFYLCASSNGQAHNEQFFGPGTRLTVL.

The chain uses TRBV7-7 and TRBJ1-3; 7 bases are a match to TRBD1. The CDR3 has 15 amino acids. V lost 4 bases and J lost 4; bases outside the gene matches: 7. Germline V gene lookup returns CDR1 SSHAT and CDR2 FNYEAQ (reference sequence). CDR3 loop: CASSSSTGSGNTIYF. CDR3 nucleotides: TGTGCCAGCAGCTCTTCGACAGGGTCCGGAAACACCATATATTTT.

In regard to this clone: The same CDR3 also results from other DNA sequences found in this sample. V gene TRBV28 combines with J gene TRBJ2-3; 8 bases map to TRBD1. J was trimmed by 1 base and V by 4 bases; bases with no gene match: 4. The CDR3 has 15 residues. Per the germline V gene, CDR1 is MDHEN and CDR2 is SYDVKM. The CDR3 DNA sequence: TGTGCCAGCAGTTCGCAGGGGGCGGGCACAGATACGCAGTATTTT. This encodes CASSSQGAGTDTQYF.

CDR3 nucleotides: TGTGCCAGCAGTTTCCGGGCAGGGTACGAAAAACTGTTTTTT. This sequence encodes CASSFRAGYEKLFF. V gene TRBV28 combines with J gene TRBJ1-4; D is possibly TRBD1 (5 bases). Germline assignment: CDR1 MDHEN and CDR2 SYDVKM. Between the trimmed V and J ends, which lost 3 bases and 8 bases, there was a span of 13 bases. This CDR3 has 14 residues.

This chain's CDR3 is CASSFMPGQGANYGYTF. DNA of the CDR3: TGTGCCAGCAGCTTTATGCCCGGGCAGGGGGCAAACTATGGCTACACCTTC. The V and J genes are TRBV7-9 and TRBJ1-2; TRBD1 matches 8 bases. CDR1 SEHNR and CDR2 FQNEAQ come from the germline V gene (reference sequence). The CDR3 spans 17 residues. V lost 3 bases and J lost 2; bases outside the gene matches: 11.

The gene calls are TRBV6-5 and TRBJ1-3, with no clear D. The CDR3 totals 15 residues. Germline-derived CDR1 and CDR2 are MNHEY and SVGAGI. Trimming stripped 0 bases from V and 4 bases from J, with 10 bases between. In nucleotides, the CDR3 is TGTGCCAGCAGTTACTCGGGCGTCCGGGGAAACACCATATATTTT. It specifies CASSYSGVRGNTIYF.

The table lists this clone with a few counts. The chain carries TRBV7-3 and TRBJ2-2, with D tentatively TRBD2 (8 bases). This CDR3 spans 15 amino acids. V lost 4 bases to trimming and J lost 4 bases, with 13 bases between them. Germline V lookup: CDR1 SGHTA, CDR2 FQGTGA. DNA for the CDR3: TGTGCCAGCAGCTCGGGAGGGGGCCTCACCGGGGAGCTGTTTTTT. As protein: CASSSGGGLTGELFF.

The chain carries TRBV24-1 and TRBJ2-5; D unclear. This CDR3 has 13 amino acids. Trimming stripped 4 bases from V and 3 bases from J, with 8 bases between. Looked up from germline, CDR1 is KGHDR and CDR2 is SFDVKD. For the CDR3, the DNA is TGTGCCACCAGTGACTCTCTCGAAGAGACCCAGTACTTC. Protein sequence: CATSDSLEETQYF.

This sequence joins TRBV27 and TRBJ2-5, with D perhaps matching TRBD1 (5 bases). The germline V gene has CDR1 MNHEY and CDR2 SMNVEV (reference sequence). V shed 6 bases and J shed 5 bases, with 16 bases lying between them. The CDR3 consists of 14 residues. The CDR3 DNA follows: TGTGCCAGCAGATTGTTTCGACAGACGGAGACCCAGTACTTC. It specifies CASRLFRQTETQYF.

The gene calls are TRBV14 and TRBJ1-1, with no clear D. This CDR3 has 14 amino acids. Looked up from germline, CDR1 is SGHDN and CDR2 is FVKESK. V was cut by 5 bases and J by 4 bases, with 14 bases left in between. The CDR3: CASSSAGLGTEAFF. DNA of the CDR3: TGTGCCAGCAGCTCCGCGGGGTTGGGCACTGAAGCTTTCTTT.

This clone was recorded only once. The J gene is TRBJ1-5, the V gene TRBV3-1 (or the pseudogene TRBV3-2); unclear D gene. The CDR3 runs to 13 residues. Trimming stripped 4 bases from V and 3 bases from J, with 7 bases between. The germline V gene has CDR1 LGHDT and CDR2 YNNKEL (reference sequence). The CDR3, as DNA: TGTGCCAGCAGCCGGGCCGTCAATCAGCCCCAGCATTTT. It encodes CASSRAVNQPQHF.

The rearrangement joins TRBV10-1 to TRBJ1-5; no firm D call. V was shortened by 6 bases and J by 0 bases, with 12 bases between the two germline ends. The V gene's germline CDR1 is WNHNN and CDR2 SYGVQD (reference sequence). This CDR3 contains 15 residues. CDR3 sequence: CASRLDTPSNQPQHF. CDR3 coding DNA: TGCGCCAGCAGACTCGACACACCTAGCAATCAGCCCCAGCATTTT.

The gene calls are TRBV15 and TRBJ2-7; D gene uncertain. Germline lookup yields CDR1 LNHNV and CDR2 YYDKDF (reference sequence). V shed 1 base and J shed 4 bases, with 11 bases lying between them. The CDR3 loop spans 14 amino acids. CDR3 nucleotide sequence: TGTGCCACCAGCAGAGCTCCTCCTGAGTACGAGCAGTACTTC. Its translation: CATSRAPPEYEQYF.

The rearrangement links TRBV5-4 to TRBJ2-1; 10 bases line up with TRBD2. Per germline, CDR1 SGHNT and CDR2 YYREEE (reference sequence). The CDR3 totals 15 residues. V trimming: 0 bases; J trimming: 3 bases; junction bases outside the gene matches: 0. The CDR3 sequence is CASSLGTSGYNEQFF. The CDR3 DNA reads as TGTGCCAGCAGCTTGGGGACTAGCGGCTACAATGAGCAGTTCTTC.